One and the same sample provided the 20 T cell receptor beta chains below, sequenced in a study of shared clonotypes between healthy human individuals. The assay was immunoSEQ multiplex PCR, and TCRdb's table has in-frame clones only and misses some. The sample has about 990,000 clones, approximately 78% seen once. Specimen: memory CD4+ T cells from PBMCs. Subset defined: CD45RA-negative fraction. These receptors were taken from a man in his late teens or twenties in good health. Some clones in this sample may be carry-over from other donors' samples.

This chain connects TRBV6-5 to TRBJ2-7; tentative D call: TRBD2 (6 bases). Germline CDR1 MNHEY, CDR2 SVGAGI. The CDR3 runs to 14 residues. V lost 5 bases to trimming and J lost 0 bases, with 11 bases between them. CDR3 DNA sequence: TGTGCCAGCAGTCTCCGGGGGAACTCCTACGAGCAGTACTTC. Translating gives CASSLRGNSYEQYF.

A single count supports this clone. The V gene is TRBV5-1, the J gene TRBJ2-7; 8 bases are shared with TRBD2. The V and J ends lost 1 base and 4 bases, in that order; junction bases with no gene match: 7. Germline CDR1 is SGHRS and CDR2 is YFSETQ. CDR3 length equals 15 residues. The chain's CDR3 is CASSLYSGGGYEQYF. The CDR3 DNA is TGCGCCAGCAGCTTGTACAGCGGGGGTGGTTACGAGCAGTACTTC.

The chain combines TRBV5-1 with TRBJ1-2; D may be TRBD1 (5 bases). Germline V lookup: CDR1 SGHRS, CDR2 YFSETQ. The CDR3 has 15 residues. The ends were cut back, 4 bases at V and 4 bases at J, with 17 bases in the middle. The DNA for the CDR3 is TGCGCCAGCAGCGCAGGGACGGCCAGGTTCTATGGCTACACCTTC. Protein sequence: CASSAGTARFYGYTF.

The V gene is TRBV2, the J gene TRBJ2-1, with TRBD2 matching 9 bases. The CDR3 sequence is 13 residues long. The V segment lost 7 bases and the J segment 2 bases; nucleotides outside the gene matches: 0. CDR1 SNHLY and CDR2 FYNNEI come from the germline V gene. CDR3 region: CASKREAYNEQFF. The CDR3 DNA follows: TGTGCCAGCAAGCGGGAGGCCTACAATGAGCAGTTCTTC.

Regarding this clone: Other DNA sequences from this sample encode an identical CDR3 as well. The rearrangement links TRBV18 to TRBJ2-7; 10 nucleotides match TRBD1. Trimming at V came to 2 bases and at J to 4 bases, leaving 2 bases not matched to a gene. Per the germline V gene, CDR1 is KGHSH and CDR2 is LQKENI. The CDR3 loop spans 14 amino acids. The CDR3 sequence is CASSPGDRGYEQYF. The DNA for the CDR3 is TGTGCCAGCTCACCAGGGGACAGGGGTTACGAGCAGTACTTC.

The chain couples TRBV15 to TRBJ2-1; D possibly corresponds to TRBD2 (6 bases). CDR1 is LNHNV, CDR2 YYDKDF, per germline (reference sequence). The CDR3 covers 13 residues. Trimming removed 0 bases at V and 9 bases at J, with 9 bases between. For the CDR3, the DNA is TGTGCCACCAGCAGAGATGGAGGGACTGAGCAGTTCTTC. As protein: CATSRDGGTEQFF.

This chain connects TRBV9 to TRBJ1-1, with 8 bases that match TRBD1. V shed 3 bases, J shed 1 base, and the junction held 5 bases outside the gene matches. In germline, CDR1 is SGDLS, CDR2 YYNGEE. The CDR3 consists of 15 residues. DNA for the CDR3: TGTGCCAGCAGCGCCAGGGGGCTTGGGAACACTGAAGCTTTCTTT. Translated: CASSARGLGNTEAFF. The complete variable domain, with remaining parts taken from reference TRBV9 and TRBJ1-1, reads DSGVTQTPKHLITATGQRVTLRCSPRSGDLSVYWYQQSLDQGLQFLIQYYNGEERAKGNILERFSAQQFPDLHSELNLSSLELGDSALYFCASSARGLGNTEAFFGQGTRLTVV.

Details on this clone: This clone may be a read error of a much larger clone one base away. The chain recombines TRBV4-2 with TRBJ2-1; 7 bases are a match to TRBD2. The CDR3 is made up of 16 amino acids. Germline V CDR1 and CDR2: LGHNA, YNFKEQ. After removal of 4 bases from V and 3 bases from J, the junction contained 9 bases not matched to a gene. CDR3: CASSLSTSRSYNEQFF. The CDR3, as DNA: TGTGCCAGCAGCCTCTCGACTAGCAGGAGCTACAATGAGCAGTTCTTC.

Written as DNA, the CDR3 is TGTGCCTGGAATATGGGGGTTTTAGGGGAGACCCAGTACTTC. Translating gives CAWNMGVLGETQYF. The chain recombines TRBV30 with TRBJ2-5; possibly TRBD1 or TRBD2 for D (5 bases each). CDR3 length: 14 amino acids. Germline V lookup: CDR1 GTSNPN, CDR2 SVGIG (reference sequence). Trimming shortened V by 4 bases and J by 5 bases, and 17 bases separated the two germline ends.

The sample holds a few counts of this clone. Other DNA sequences in the same sample also yield this CDR3. V gene TRBV28 combines with J gene TRBJ2-6, with 8 positions matching TRBD2. The CDR3 extends over 14 amino acids. V shed 8 bases and J 0 bases; nucleotides not matched to a gene: 0. Germline V gives CDR1 MDHEN, CDR2 SYDVKM. CDR3 residues: CASGTSSGANVLTF. DNA for the CDR3: TGTGCCAGCGGGACTAGCTCTGGGGCCAACGTCCTGACTTTC.

This chain uses TRBV7-9 with TRBJ2-4; 10 nucleotides agree with TRBD2. Germline V lookup: CDR1 SEHNR, CDR2 FQNEAQ (reference sequence). The CDR3 has 17 amino acids. V dropped 3 bases and J dropped 3; count of bases not matched to a gene: 8. Here the CDR3 reads CASSFQPVAGGKNIQYF. In DNA, the CDR3 is TGTGCCAGCAGCTTTCAGCCCGTAGCGGGAGGCAAAAACATTCAGTACTTC.

In DNA form, the CDR3 reads TGTGCCAGCAGGGGAGGGGGTTCTCTAGAGACCCAGTACTTC. It codes for CASRGGGSLETQYF. The gene calls are TRBV7-2 and TRBJ2-5; tentative D call: TRBD2 (7 bases). The germline V and J ends were trimmed by 6 bases and 4 bases, with 15 bases remaining between them. The CDR3 length is 14 residues. CDR1 SGHTA and CDR2 FQGNSA come from the germline V gene.

V and J are TRBV28 and TRBJ2-7; 11 positions match TRBD2. Germline CDR1 MDHEN, CDR2 SYDVKM. CDR3 length: 16 residues. J lost 1 base, V lost 4 bases, and 6 bases had no gene match. The CDR3 sequence: CASSSPGLAGSYEQYF. CDR3 nucleotide sequence: TGTGCCAGCAGTTCTCCCGGACTAGCGGGTTCCTACGAGCAGTACTTC.

This clone was observed a few times. The chain has TRBV27 and TRBJ1-1; D uncertain. Trimming shortened V by 5 bases and J by 11 bases, and 15 bases separated the two germline ends. The CDR3 runs to 12 residues. Germline lookup yields CDR1 MNHEY and CDR2 SMNVEV (reference sequence). The CDR3 is CASSPPGGPAFF. The CDR3 nucleotides are TGTGCCAGCAGTCCGCCAGGAGGGCCCGCTTTCTTT.

V usage is TRBV9 and J usage is TRBJ2-7; TRBD2 matches at 9 bases. With V trimmed by 1 base and J by 6 bases, 5 bases remained unmatched. This CDR3 is built from 14 residues. The V gene's germline CDR1 is SGDLS and CDR2 YYNGEE. The CDR3 here is CASSVRASGIEQYF. DNA for the CDR3: TGTGCCAGCAGCGTACGGGCTAGCGGGATCGAGCAGTACTTC.

The CDR3 loop is CASSLEGQDTGELFF. CDR3 bases: TGCGCCAGCAGCTTGGAAGGACAAGACACCGGGGAGCTGTTTTTT. The chain uses TRBV5-1 and TRBJ2-2; D possibly corresponds to TRBD1 (5 bases). The CDR3 has 15 amino acids. The germline V and J ends were trimmed by 0 bases and 3 bases, with 9 bases remaining between them. Germline V gene data show CDR1 as SGHRS and CDR2 as YFSETQ.

The table lists this clone with a few counts. The identical CDR3 is also encoded by other nucleotide sequences in the sample. For the CDR3, the DNA is TGCAGTGCCTCGAGGGACACTGAAGCTTTCTTT. It specifies CSASRDTEAFF. V is TRBV20-1 and J is TRBJ1-1, with unresolved D. Trimming stripped 6 bases from V and 3 bases from J, with 8 bases between. The CDR3 loop spans 11 amino acids. In germline, CDR1 is DFQATT, CDR2 SNEGSKA (reference sequence).

As to this clone: At one end, the junction sequence differs from germline, possibly due to a read error. Additional DNA sequences in this sample encode the identical CDR3. The rearrangement uses TRBV30 and TRBJ1-1, with a tentative D call TRBD1 (6 bases). The CDR3 has 13 residues. CDR1 GTSNPN and CDR2 SVGIG come from the germline V gene (reference sequence). The CDR3 nucleotides are TGTGCCTGGAGTGTTCGCTGGGACACCGAAGCTTTCTTT. Translation gives CAWSVRWDTEAFF.

This clone came up a few times. The chain links TRBV7-8 to TRBJ1-1, with 9 bases matching TRBD1. The V gene end was trimmed by 4 bases and the J gene end by 3 bases; junction bases not matched to a gene: 6. The CDR3 runs 15 residues. The germline CDR1 and CDR2 sequences are SGHVS and FQNEAQ. The DNA of the CDR3 is TGTGCCAGCAGCTCCTGGGACAGGGCGGACACTGAAGCTTTCTTT. Amino acids: CASSSWDRADTEAFF.

V gene TRBV6-6 combines with J gene TRBJ2-7, with 8 bases that match TRBD1. The CDR3 loop spans 15 amino acids. The J segment lost 3 bases and the V segment lost 4 bases, leaving 8 bases of the junction unmatched. The V gene's germline CDR1 is MNHNY and CDR2 SVGAGI (reference sequence). CDR3 region: CASSFQTGVGYEQYF. The CDR3 bases are TGTGCCAGCAGTTTCCAGACAGGGGTAGGCTACGAGCAGTACTTC.